Listed below are T cell receptor beta chains from one sample, sequenced in a study of blood T cell repertoires in COVID-19. The repertoire was sequenced with immunoSEQ multiplex PCR; TCRdb's copy has only in-frame clones and lacks some. Seen here are roughly 200,000 clones, 80% to 90% observed once, and the top ten hold more than 4.5%. The specimen was peripheral blood. Receptors originate from a woman between 65 and 79 years old with active or convalescent COVID-19. The CDR3 runs from the conserved cysteine through the conserved F or W. The D gene is left open where the match is weak. Clone size is given for some rows only: seen once, a few or many times, or a class if the clone is expanded.

d_gene: TRBD2
v_gene: TRBV18
j_gene: TRBJ2-7
abundance: NA
CDR3nt: TGTGCCAGCTCACTTGGGACTAGCGTGCCCTACGAGCAGTACTTC
CDR3aa: CASSLGTSVPYEQYF

d_gene: NA
v_gene: TRBV7-9
j_gene: TRBJ2-5
abundance: NA
CDR3nt: TGTGCCAGCAGCTTACAGGCGGGGTTAGACCAGTACTTC
CDR3aa: CASSLQAGLDQYF

d_gene: TRBD1
v_gene: TRBV19
j_gene: TRBJ1-1
abundance: few
CDR3nt: TGTGCCAGTAGCCCCCGAGACAGGGTGAGCACTGAAGCTTTCTTT
CDR3aa: CASSPRDRVSTEAFF

d_gene: NA
v_gene: TRBV7-6
j_gene: TRBJ2-1
abundance: NA
CDR3nt: TGTGCCAGCAGCTTAGGAATGATGGGAAGACTATCCTACAATGAGCAGTTCTTC
CDR3aa: CASSLGMMGRLSYNEQFF

d_gene: TRBD1
v_gene: TRBV4-1
j_gene: TRBJ2-2
abundance: NA
CDR3nt: TGCGCCAGCAGCCAAAGGAGGCCGGGACAGGGAAAGGTGATTAACACCGGGGAGCTGTTTTTT
CDR3aa: CASSQRRPGQGKVINTGELFF

d_gene: TRBD1
v_gene: TRBV14
j_gene: TRBJ1-2
abundance: once
CDR3nt: TGTGCCAGCAGCAACCGGGACAGGGGGGACTATGGCTACACCTTC
CDR3aa: CASSNRDRGDYGYTF

d_gene: TRBD2
v_gene: TRBV7-9
j_gene: TRBJ2-1
abundance: NA
CDR3nt: TGTGCCAGCAGCTTTCTGACTAGCGGGAGCTATGAGCAGTTCTTC
CDR3aa: CASSFLTSGSYEQFF

d_gene: NA
v_gene: TRBV2
j_gene: TRBJ2-3
abundance: NA
CDR3nt: TGTGCCAGCAGTGTTAGCGGAACTAGCACAGATACGCAGTATTTT
CDR3aa: CASSVSGTSTDTQYF

d_gene: TRBD2
v_gene: TRBV7-3
j_gene: TRBJ2-1
abundance: NA
CDR3nt: TGTGCCAGCAGCTCTCGGACTAGTAATGAGCAGTTCTTC
CDR3aa: CASSSRTSNEQFF

d_gene: NA
v_gene: TRBV14
j_gene: TRBJ1-1
abundance: NA
CDR3nt: TGTGCCAGCAGCCAGCGTATTGGGGCGACTGAAGCTTTCTTT
CDR3aa: CASSQRIGATEAFF

d_gene: NA
v_gene: TRBV20-1
j_gene: TRBJ2-2
abundance: NA
CDR3nt: TGCAGTGCTAGTTACACCCCCTCCGGGGAGCTGTTTTTT
CDR3aa: CSASYTPSGELFF

d_gene: NA
v_gene: TRBV29-1
j_gene: TRBJ2-7
abundance: NA
CDR3nt: TGCAGCGTTGAAAGGGGCACCTACGAGCAGTACTTC
CDR3aa: CSVERGTYEQYF

d_gene: TRBD2
v_gene: TRBV18
j_gene: TRBJ2-2
abundance: NA
CDR3nt: TGTGCCAGCTCACCTCGGACTAGCGGGGACACCGGGGAGCTGTTTTTT
CDR3aa: CASSPRTSGDTGELFF

d_gene: NA
v_gene: TRBV9
j_gene: TRBJ1-1
abundance: once
CDR3nt: TGTGCCAGCAGCCCGGGTCGGAGGGACCGGCCAGCGGACACTGAAGCTTTCTTT
CDR3aa: CASSPGRRDRPADTEAFF

d_gene: TRBD1
v_gene: TRBV9
j_gene: TRBJ2-6
abundance: NA
CDR3nt: TGTGCCAGCAGCGGCCGAAGGGGGCCAGCCAACGTCCTGACTTTC
CDR3aa: CASSGRRGPANVLTF

d_gene: NA
v_gene: TRBV11-2
j_gene: TRBJ2-7
abundance: NA
CDR3nt: TGTGCCAGCAGCTTAGGGGGAGAGATCTACGAGCAGTACTTC
CDR3aa: CASSLGGEIYEQYF

d_gene: NA
v_gene: TRBV5-1
j_gene: TRBJ1-5
abundance: many
CDR3nt: TGCGCCAGCTCCCCCCGGCAGCCCCAGCATTTT
CDR3aa: CASSPRQPQHF

d_gene: NA
v_gene: TRBV6-5
j_gene: TRBJ2-7
abundance: NA
CDR3nt: TGTGCCAGCAGCCCCGGCGGAGGTTGGGGCTACGAGCAGTACTTC
CDR3aa: CASSPGGGWGYEQYF

d_gene: NA
v_gene: TRBV11-2
j_gene: TRBJ2-6
abundance: NA
CDR3nt: TGTGCCAGCACCCCCCGGAGACAGCAACGTTTCTCGAGGGCCAACGTCCTGACTTTC
CDR3aa: CASTPRRQQRFSRANVLTF

d_gene: NA
v_gene: TRBV5-6
j_gene: TRBJ1-3
abundance: NA
CDR3nt: TGTGCCAGCAGCTTGTCAGGGCCAGGAAACACCATATATTTT
CDR3aa: CASSLSGPGNTIYF

d_gene: TRBD2
v_gene: TRBV3-1/TRBV3-2
j_gene: TRBJ2-1
abundance: NA
CDR3nt: TGTGCCAGCAGTCGAGACTTAGCGGGGAGAAACAATGAGCAGTTCTTC
CDR3aa: CASSRDLAGRNNEQFF

d_gene: TRBD1
v_gene: TRBV28
j_gene: TRBJ2-7
abundance: NA
CDR3nt: TGTGCCAGCAGTTTCACAGGGGCACCCCTCTACGAGCAGTACTTC
CDR3aa: CASSFTGAPLYEQYF

d_gene: TRBD2
v_gene: TRBV3-1/TRBV3-2
j_gene: TRBJ2-1
abundance: NA
CDR3nt: TGTGCCAGCAGCCCCCAACGGGGGGTTACCTACAATGAGCAGTTCTTC
CDR3aa: CASSPQRGVTYNEQFF

d_gene: NA
v_gene: TRBV4-2
j_gene: TRBJ1-2
abundance: NA
CDR3nt: TGTGCCAGCAGCCAAGATTTGCGGAGGTATGATGGCTACACCTTC
CDR3aa: CASSQDLRRYDGYTF

d_gene: NA
v_gene: TRBV14
j_gene: TRBJ2-1
abundance: NA
CDR3nt: TGTGCCAGCAGCCGAAAGAGCTACAATGAGCAGTTCTTC
CDR3aa: CASSRKSYNEQFF

d_gene: NA
v_gene: TRBV10-2
j_gene: TRBJ2-1
abundance: NA
CDR3nt: TGCGCCAGCAGTGTGTCTAGGGGGGGGCGGGCCTCCTACAATGAGCAGTTCTTC
CDR3aa: CASSVSRGGRASYNEQFF

d_gene: TRBD1
v_gene: TRBV19
j_gene: TRBJ2-7
abundance: NA
CDR3nt: TGTGCCAGTAGCACCCGAGGGGGGACAGGGACCTACGAGCAGTACTTC
CDR3aa: CASSTRGGTGTYEQYF

d_gene: TRBD1
v_gene: TRBV5-6
j_gene: TRBJ1-1
abundance: few
CDR3nt: TGTGCCAGCAGCTTACAGGGGCGAAGGAACACTGAAGCTTTCTTT
CDR3aa: CASSLQGRRNTEAFF

d_gene: NA
v_gene: TRBV9
j_gene: TRBJ2-3
abundance: NA
CDR3nt: TGTGCCAGCAGCGTAGCCGGGGGTTATGGAGATACGCAGTATTTT
CDR3aa: CASSVAGGYGDTQYF

d_gene: TRBD2
v_gene: TRBV29-1
j_gene: TRBJ2-2
abundance: NA
CDR3nt: TGCAGCGTTGGGGCTAGCGGGAGAGCCGGGGAGCTGTTTTTT
CDR3aa: CSVGASGRAGELFF

d_gene: TRBD2
v_gene: TRBV7-9
j_gene: TRBJ2-2
abundance: NA
CDR3nt: TGTGCCAGCAGCTTCGGGACTAGTCCAACCGGGGAGCTGTTTTTT
CDR3aa: CASSFGTSPTGELFF

d_gene: NA
v_gene: TRBV3-1/TRBV3-2
j_gene: TRBJ2-2
abundance: NA
CDR3nt: TGTGCCAGCAGCCAAGGAGTGATGGGGCGGGAAGGGACCGGGGAGCTGTTTTTT
CDR3aa: CASSQGVMGREGTGELFF

d_gene: NA
v_gene: TRBV19
j_gene: TRBJ1-1
abundance: NA
CDR3nt: TGTGCCAGTAGTATAGAATCGGGGTTCGCTGAAGCTTTCTTT
CDR3aa: CASSIESGFAEAFF

d_gene: TRBD2
v_gene: TRBV10-3
j_gene: TRBJ2-1
abundance: NA
CDR3nt: TGTGCCATCAGTGTTAGCGGGACATTTCTTCGTTCCTACAATGAGCAGTTCTTC
CDR3aa: CAISVSGTFLRSYNEQFF

d_gene: NA
v_gene: TRBV19
j_gene: TRBJ2-2
abundance: NA
CDR3nt: TGTGCCAGTAGTACCCGGACAGCCCAGAACACCGGGGAGCTGTTTTTT
CDR3aa: CASSTRTAQNTGELFF

d_gene: NA
v_gene: TRBV28
j_gene: TRBJ1-3
abundance: NA
CDR3nt: TGTGCCAGCAGTTTGGGAGGATCGGGAAACACCATATATTTT
CDR3aa: CASSLGGSGNTIYF

d_gene: TRBD2
v_gene: TRBV11-2
j_gene: TRBJ2-5
abundance: NA
CDR3nt: TGTGCCAGCAGCTCGCCTAGCGGACGGGTCCGGGAGACCCAGTACTTC
CDR3aa: CASSSPSGRVRETQYF

d_gene: TRBD1
v_gene: TRBV28
j_gene: TRBJ1-2
abundance: once
CDR3nt: TGTGCCAGCGGACAGGTTCTTAACTATGGCTACACCTTC
CDR3aa: CASGQVLNYGYTF

d_gene: TRBD1
v_gene: TRBV4-1
j_gene: TRBJ1-5
abundance: NA
CDR3nt: TGCGCCAGCAGCCAAGTCCACAGGGGAATAGGGCAGCCCCAGCATTTT
CDR3aa: CASSQVHRGIGQPQHF

d_gene: TRBD2
v_gene: TRBV4-1
j_gene: TRBJ2-5
abundance: NA
CDR3nt: TGCGCCAGCAGCCAAGTACGGGCGGGACTAGCGGTCCAAGAGACCCAGTACTTC
CDR3aa: CASSQVRAGLAVQETQYF

d_gene: NA
v_gene: TRBV9
j_gene: TRBJ1-3
abundance: NA
CDR3nt: TGTGCCAGCAGCGTGCGGGGTGAAAGAGACACCATATATTTT
CDR3aa: CASSVRGERDTIYF

d_gene: NA
v_gene: TRBV5-1
j_gene: TRBJ2-2
abundance: once
CDR3nt: TGCGCCAGCAGCTTGTTCCAAGGGAGAGGGACCGGGGAGCTGTTTTTT
CDR3aa: CASSLFQGRGTGELFF

d_gene: NA
v_gene: TRBV6-5
j_gene: TRBJ2-7
abundance: NA
CDR3nt: TGTGCCAGCAGTCAACAGGACAGCCTCGGCTACGAGCAGTACTTC
CDR3aa: CASSQQDSLGYEQYF

d_gene: NA
v_gene: TRBV28
j_gene: TRBJ2-7
abundance: NA
CDR3nt: TGTGCCAGCAGTTTTTCGGGGAACTACGAGCAGTACTTC
CDR3aa: CASSFSGNYEQYF

d_gene: NA
v_gene: TRBV7-2
j_gene: TRBJ2-3
abundance: once
CDR3nt: TGTGCCAGCGGCGGGGCGGAAGATACGCAGTATTTT
CDR3aa: CASGGAEDTQYF

d_gene: TRBD2
v_gene: TRBV2
j_gene: TRBJ2-5
abundance: NA
CDR3nt: TGTGCCAGCTGTCACGGACTAGCGGGAAAAGAGACCCAGTACTTC
CDR3aa: CASCHGLAGKETQYF

d_gene: NA
v_gene: TRBV24-1
j_gene: TRBJ1-5
abundance: NA
CDR3nt: TGTGCCACCAAGGCAGCCGCCGGGAGAAGCAATCAGCCCCAGCATTTT
CDR3aa: CATKAAAGRSNQPQHF

d_gene: TRBD2
v_gene: TRBV28
j_gene: TRBJ2-1
abundance: NA
CDR3nt: TGTGCCAGCAGTTTAGCAACACGTAGCGGGGATGAGCAGTTCTTC
CDR3aa: CASSLATRSGDEQFF

d_gene: NA
v_gene: TRBV3-1/TRBV3-2
j_gene: TRBJ2-1
abundance: NA
CDR3nt: TGTGCCAGCAGCCGTCACGCCCACCGCCTAGGTGAGCAGTTCTTC
CDR3aa: CASSRHAHRLGEQFF

d_gene: TRBD2
v_gene: TRBV2
j_gene: TRBJ2-2
abundance: NA
CDR3nt: TGTGCCAGCAGGTTGACTAGCGGGAGAGGCGGGGAGCTGTTTTTT
CDR3aa: CASRLTSGRGGELFF

d_gene: NA
v_gene: TRBV4-1
j_gene: TRBJ2-3
abundance: NA
CDR3nt: TGCGCCAGCAGCCAAGGCCCCCTAGCCACCTGGGGAGATACGCAGTATTTT
CDR3aa: CASSQGPLATWGDTQYF